The rows below give T cell receptor beta chains drawn from one sample of a study of cytomegalovirus exposure and HLA in healthy donors. The data were produced by immunoSEQ multiplex PCR, yet TCRdb's version contains in-frame clones alone and is incomplete. The table includes 100,000 to 120,000 clones, around 80% detected once. The sequenced sample was PBMCs. All receptors come from a male donor in good health and CMV-seronegative. CDR3s leave out the opening cysteine and the closing phenylalanine or tryptophan. Fields, in order: V gene, J gene, CDR3 protein.

v_gene: TRBV11-2; j_gene: TRBJ2-3; CDR3aa: ASSATSGSFVDTQY
v_gene: TRBV7-6; j_gene: TRBJ2-1; CDR3aa: ASSLELDREQF
v_gene: TRBV5-1; j_gene: TRBJ2-3; CDR3aa: ASSLPSRTVTSTDTQY
v_gene: TRBV9; j_gene: TRBJ2-4; CDR3aa: ASSETGGAKNIQY
v_gene: TRBV6-6; j_gene: TRBJ2-6; CDR3aa: ASLQGGANVLT
v_gene: TRBV19; j_gene: TRBJ1-1; CDR3aa: ASSTHRGGSTEAF
v_gene: TRBV6-1; j_gene: TRBJ2-3; CDR3aa: ASSIQGPTDTQY
v_gene: TRBV7-6; j_gene: TRBJ2-1; CDR3aa: ASSLAPAGGSDTYNEQF
v_gene: TRBV4-1; j_gene: TRBJ1-1; CDR3aa: ASSQETGESGTEAF
v_gene: TRBV6-4; j_gene: TRBJ2-3; CDR3aa: ASSGEISPIDTQY
v_gene: TRBV28; j_gene: TRBJ2-7; CDR3aa: ASSLSGTGDYEQY
v_gene: TRBV7-9; j_gene: TRBJ1-1; CDR3aa: ASSLAQGVNTEAF
v_gene: TRBV7-2; j_gene: NA; CDR3aa: ASSLRREYEQY
v_gene: TRBV19; j_gene: TRBJ2-5; CDR3aa: ASSYRDREGETQY
v_gene: TRBV7-8; j_gene: TRBJ1-5; CDR3aa: ASSLDRDLDQPQH
v_gene: TRBV4-2; j_gene: TRBJ1-1; CDR3aa: ASSPGRVDEAF
v_gene: TRBV27; j_gene: TRBJ1-5; CDR3aa: ASSLTVNQPQH
v_gene: TRBV4-3; j_gene: TRBJ1-1; CDR3aa: ASSRRAQGKAF
v_gene: TRBV4-1; j_gene: TRBJ2-1; CDR3aa: ASSQPWTAPASRNEQF
v_gene: TRBV7-2; j_gene: TRBJ1-2; CDR3aa: ASSRVGQGNYGYT
v_gene: TRBV11-1; j_gene: TRBJ2-2; CDR3aa: AGSFVNTGELF
v_gene: TRBV11-2; j_gene: TRBJ2-6; CDR3aa: ASSSGLAGGSGANVLT
v_gene: TRBV5-1; j_gene: TRBJ2-1; CDR3aa: ASSWGAGDTYNEQF
v_gene: TRBV5-1; j_gene: TRBJ2-5; CDR3aa: ASRAQEETQY
v_gene: TRBV28; j_gene: TRBJ2-5; CDR3aa: ASSFRTGSYETQY
v_gene: TRBV7-2; j_gene: TRBJ1-2; CDR3aa: ASSLAGIDGYT
v_gene: TRBV27; j_gene: TRBJ2-7; CDR3aa: ASSLSGTGVSYEQY
v_gene: TRBV19; j_gene: TRBJ1-1; CDR3aa: ATHPGQNTEAF
v_gene: TRBV6-5; j_gene: TRBJ2-7; CDR3aa: ASSYSSGDLYEQY
v_gene: TRBV7-9; j_gene: TRBJ2-7; CDR3aa: SSSLGAYEQY
v_gene: TRBV5-6; j_gene: TRBJ1-1; CDR3aa: ASKSDPEAEAF
v_gene: TRBV27; j_gene: TRBJ2-5; CDR3aa: ASSSRTSGIWETQY
v_gene: TRBV9; j_gene: TRBJ2-5; CDR3aa: ASSVGLAGGKETQY
v_gene: TRBV6-5; j_gene: TRBJ1-5; CDR3aa: ASTPGGDRKPQH
v_gene: TRBV28; j_gene: TRBJ2-1; CDR3aa: ATKAGGNYNEQF
v_gene: TRBV2; j_gene: TRBJ2-1; CDR3aa: ASSDGLAVSDEQF
v_gene: TRBV6-1; j_gene: TRBJ1-1; CDR3aa: ASSDRQGELGTEAF
v_gene: TRBV9; j_gene: TRBJ2-4; CDR3aa: ASSVEAQGGNIQY
v_gene: TRBV29-1; j_gene: TRBJ2-7; CDR3aa: SGGQGEGYEQY
v_gene: TRBV5-1; j_gene: TRBJ1-4; CDR3aa: ASRRTGGGNEKLF
v_gene: TRBV5-1; j_gene: TRBJ2-7; CDR3aa: ASSLEIAGGYSYEQY
v_gene: TRBV6-5; j_gene: TRBJ2-3; CDR3aa: ASSYVEQGTDTQY
v_gene: TRBV5-6; j_gene: TRBJ2-5; CDR3aa: ASSPWQTQETQY
v_gene: TRBV5-1; j_gene: TRBJ2-7; CDR3aa: ASSLGPGQGEYEQY
v_gene: TRBV9; j_gene: TRBJ2-1; CDR3aa: ASSVSAGVMSEQF
v_gene: TRBV10-2; j_gene: TRBJ2-4; CDR3aa: ASSVEVAKNIQY
v_gene: TRBV6-6; j_gene: TRBJ1-2; CDR3aa: ASSVDRVGDGYT
v_gene: TRBV7-9; j_gene: TRBJ1-1; CDR3aa: ASSLVFRSTEAF
v_gene: TRBV7-8; j_gene: TRBJ1-2; CDR3aa: ASSAPYRGDYGYT
v_gene: TRBV2; j_gene: TRBJ2-7; CDR3aa: ASSGGGLGTYEQY
v_gene: TRBV28; j_gene: TRBJ2-5; CDR3aa: ASSTLAGGPKTQY
v_gene: TRBV19; j_gene: TRBJ2-6; CDR3aa: ASSGSGFSGANVLT
v_gene: TRBV5-1; j_gene: TRBJ2-7; CDR3aa: ASNQGEQY
v_gene: TRBV2; j_gene: TRBJ1-1; CDR3aa: ASSEGASDEAF
v_gene: TRBV5-1; j_gene: TRBJ2-5; CDR3aa: ASSLGQGGGETQY